A selection of T cell receptor beta chains follows, all from one sample in a study of T cell responses to AZD1222 COVID-19 vaccine. The assay was immunoSEQ multiplex PCR, and TCRdb's table has in-frame clones only and misses some. The repertoire holds around 170,000 clones, with roughly 91% as singletons. Source: peripheral blood, taken 28 days after the second AZD1222 dose. The receptors originated from an adult who received the AZD1222 COVID-19 vaccine. CDR3s include the opening cysteine and the closing phenylalanine or tryptophan. A D gene is named only where the DNA matches it firmly. Expanded clones get a size class; other rows say once, few or many, or leave the size out.

NA | TRBJ2-2 | TRBV19 | NA | TGTGCCAGTAGTATCTGGCAGGGTGTTATCGGGGAGCTGTTTTTT | CASSIWQGVIGELFF
NA | TRBJ1-2 | TRBV11-2 | NA | TGTGCCAGCAGCGACGGCCCAGGGGTCCTAGACTATGGCTACACCTTC | CASSDGPGVLDYGYTF
NA | TRBJ1-2 | TRBV7-9 | TRBD1 | TGTGCCAGCAGCCACTCGACAGGGCTCAGGGATGGCTACACCTTC | CASSHSTGLRDGYTF
NA | TRBJ1-2 | TRBV28 | TRBD1 | TGTGCCAGCAGTCTACCGGGACAGGGTATATACACCTTC | CASSLPGQGIYTF
NA | TRBJ1-5 | TRBV19 | TRBD1 | TGTGCCAGTAGTACTGGGACAGGGTACTCCCCGGGGGACAATCAGCCCCAGCATTTT | CASSTGTGYSPGDNQPQHF
NA | TRBJ2-7 | TRBV3-1/TRBV3-2 | TRBD1 | TGTGCCAGCAGCCAACGGAGAGGACAGGGAGTCCACGAGCAGTACTTC | CASSQRRGQGVHEQYF
once | TRBJ1-1 | TRBV9 | TRBD1 | TGTGCCAGCAGCGACCTCAGGGGGGGCACTGAAGCTTTCTTT | CASSDLRGGTEAFF
once | TRBJ2-1 | TRBV13 | TRBD2 | TGTGCCAGCAATAGCGGGAGGGAGGATGAGCAGTTCTTC | CASNSGREDEQFF
NA | TRBJ1-5 | TRBV4-1 | NA | TGCGCCAGCAGCCCCCGGGAGGGGTTCAATCAGCCCCAGCATTTT | CASSPREGFNQPQHF
NA | TRBJ2-5 | TRBV5-1 | TRBD2 | TGCGCCAGCAGCTTCGGGACTACCGAAGAGACCCAGTACTTC | CASSFGTTEETQYF
NA | TRBJ1-2 | TRBV7-9 | NA | TGTGCCAGCAGCTTAGAAGGGGGTTTCAGCTATGGCTACACCTTC | CASSLEGGFSYGYTF
NA | TRBJ2-1 | TRBV6-7 | TRBD1 | TGTGCCAGCAGTTACACACCACAGGGGCTTTTCAATGAGCAGTTCTTC | CASSYTPQGLFNEQFF
few | TRBJ1-2 | TRBV2 | NA | TGTGCCAGCAGCCGGGACAAAATATCCGGGTACTATGGCTACACCTTC | CASSRDKISGYYGYTF
NA | TRBJ1-2 | TRBV4-2 | TRBD1 | TGTGCCAGCAGCCAAGGGATCGGGACAGAGACGTATGGCTACACCTTC | CASSQGIGTETYGYTF
NA | TRBJ2-3 | TRBV2 | NA | TGTGCCAGCAGTGACGGACTCGCCACAGATACGCAGTATTTT | CASSDGLATDTQYF
NA | TRBJ2-5 | TRBV7-7 | NA | TGTGCCAGCATCAGAGGTGGGGGAGAGACCCAGTACTTC | CASIRGGGETQYF
once | TRBJ1-3 | TRBV29-1 | TRBD1 | TGCAGCGTTGGACAGGGAGGCTCTGGAAACACCATATATTTT | CSVGQGGSGNTIYF
NA | TRBJ1-1 | TRBV6-5 | NA | TGTGCCAGCAGTTACTTCCACAGGGCTTCTGAAGCTTTCTTT | CASSYFHRASEAFF
NA | TRBJ1-1 | TRBV18 | TRBD1 | TGTGCCAGCTCCCGCGGACAGGGGGCACTCACTGAAGCTTTCTTT | CASSRGQGALTEAFF
NA | TRBJ2-1 | TRBV6-5 | NA | TGTGCCAGCAGTACAGGGCGCGGTGAGCAGTTCTTC | CASSTGRGEQFF
NA | TRBJ1-2 | TRBV3-1/TRBV3-2 | NA | TGTGCCAGCAGCCAAGACGGTGGCTATGGCTACACCTTC | CASSQDGGYGYTF
NA | TRBJ2-5 | TRBV19 | NA | TGTGCCAGTAGTCCTCAGGGGGAGACCCAGTACTTC | CASSPQGETQYF
few | TRBJ1-1 | TRBV6-1 | NA | TGTGCCAGCAGTGAAGGTCTCGGCGAGGCTTTCTTT | CASSEGLGEAFF
NA | TRBJ1-2 | TRBV6-2/TRBV6-3 | NA | TGTGCCAGCAGTTACCCCGGGGCCACCTCCTATGGCTACACCTTC | CASSYPGATSYGYTF
NA | TRBJ2-3 | TRBV6-6 | NA | TGTGCCAGCAGTCCAAATCGACAGCCGAGGGGCACAGATACGCAGTATTTT | CASSPNRQPRGTDTQYF
NA | TRBJ2-2 | TRBV9 | NA | TGTGCCAGCAGAATGTCGAGCGCAGCCGGGGAGCTGTTTTTT | CASRMSSAAGELFF
NA | TRBJ1-1 | TRBV6-5 | NA | TGTGCCAGCAGCCGACAGGTCAACACTGAAGCTTTCTTT | CASSRQVNTEAFF
NA | TRBJ1-2 | TRBV18 | NA | TGTGCCAGCTCACCCCGGGACACTTATGGCTACACCTTC | CASSPRDTYGYTF
NA | TRBJ1-4 | TRBV7-2 | NA | TGTGCCAGCAGCTTAGTGAGCCCCGGAAATAATGAAAAACTGTTTTTT | CASSLVSPGNNEKLFF
NA | TRBJ2-1 | TRBV5-8 | NA | TGTGCCAGCAGCTTCCTCAAGACCGTACCCTCCTACAATGAGCAGTTCTTC | CASSFLKTVPSYNEQFF
NA | TRBJ1-3 | TRBV7-2 | NA | TGTGCCAGCAGCCCCTGGACGGACTCTGGAAACACCATATATTTT | CASSPWTDSGNTIYF
NA | TRBJ2-7 | TRBV6-1 | TRBD2 | TGTGCCAGCAGTGTAGCTAGCGGCTCCTACGAGCAGTACTTC | CASSVASGSYEQYF
NA | TRBJ1-1 | TRBV7-9 | TRBD1 | TGTGCCAGCAGCTTAGTGGGACAGGGGGGATCTGAAGCTTTCTTT | CASSLVGQGGSEAFF
NA | TRBJ2-2 | TRBV9 | NA | TGTGCCAGCAGCCCCGTACCGGTACTAGGTTCCGGGGAGCTGTTTTTT | CASSPVPVLGSGELFF
NA | TRBJ1-4 | TRBV9 | NA | TGTGCCAGCAGCGCAGGCAAGGGCATAGGGCCGGGTTTGACTGAAAAACTGTTTTTT | CASSAGKGIGPGLTEKLFF
NA | TRBJ2-5 | TRBV6-5 | TRBD2 | TGTGCCAGCATGCTAGCGGGAGGTTTTGAGACCCAGTACTTC | CASMLAGGFETQYF
NA | TRBJ2-7 | TRBV24-1 | NA | TGTGCCACCAGTGATGGGCGTGGGGACCCTCTTACCTACGAGCAGTACTTC | CATSDGRGDPLTYEQYF
NA | TRBJ1-2 | TRBV19 | TRBD1 | TGTGCCAGTATACCCCGACAGGGGCATGGCTACACCTTC | CASIPRQGHGYTF
NA | TRBJ2-1 | TRBV3-1/TRBV3-2 | TRBD2 | TGTGCCAGCAGCCTCCTCGGGACTAACGTAATGTCCTACAATGAGCAGTTCTTC | CASSLLGTNVMSYNEQFF
NA | TRBJ2-2 | TRBV6-4 | NA | TGTGCCAGCAGAGATGACGCCGGGGAGCTGTTTTTT | CASRDDAGELFF